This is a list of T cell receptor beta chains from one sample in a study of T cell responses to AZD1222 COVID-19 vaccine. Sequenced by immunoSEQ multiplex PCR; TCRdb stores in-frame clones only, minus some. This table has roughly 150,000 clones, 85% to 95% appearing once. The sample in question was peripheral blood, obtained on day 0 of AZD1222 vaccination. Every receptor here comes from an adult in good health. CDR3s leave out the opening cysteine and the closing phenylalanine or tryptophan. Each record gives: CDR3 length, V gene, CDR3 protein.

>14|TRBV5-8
ASSFFAKSVNTEAF
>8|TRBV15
ATSHTEAF
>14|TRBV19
ASSRTPGQGAYEQY
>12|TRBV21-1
ASSRAEKNEKLF
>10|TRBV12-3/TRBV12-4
ASRPSTDTQY
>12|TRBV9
ASSAGTSYNEQF
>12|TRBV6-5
ASRLGQSNQPQH
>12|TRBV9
ASSPWGQGEGYT
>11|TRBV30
AWRTPWAYGYT
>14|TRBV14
ASSQRDRGQGSPLH
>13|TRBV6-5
ASSRPGDSAGELF
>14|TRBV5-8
ASSLGGGQHHQPQH
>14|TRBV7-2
ASSWTGAPGVSPLH
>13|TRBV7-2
ASSPPSRGGETQY